A single sample is the source of the 20 T cell receptor beta chains below, sequenced in a study of cytomegalovirus exposure and HLA in healthy donors. Profiled with immunoSEQ multiplex PCR; TCRdb holds only in-frame clones, not every one. The sample carries 200,000 to 250,000 clones, roughly 84% recorded once. Sequencing was done on a sample of PBMCs. All receptors come from a woman between 18 and 29 years old in good health and CMV-seropositive.

The sample holds a few counts of this clone. The V and J genes are TRBV5-6 and TRBJ2-7; D unresolved. Germline V gives CDR1 SGHDT, CDR2 YYEEEE. The V gene lost 1 base and the J gene lost 5 bases, with 10 bases spanning the gap. The CDR3 is 13 amino acids. Here the CDR3 reads CASSLFSMNEQYF. In nucleotides, the CDR3 is TGTGCCAGCAGCTTGTTCAGTATGAACGAGCAGTACTTC.

V and J are TRBV5-6 and TRBJ2-3, with 10 bases aligning to TRBD2. The CDR3 consists of 16 residues. V lost 2 bases and J lost 1; bases outside the gene matches: 4. Germline-derived CDR1 and CDR2 are SGHDT and YYEEEE. CDR3 DNA: TGTGCCAGCAGCTTCGTCGGGACTAGCGGCACAGATACGCAGTATTTT. The encoded protein is CASSFVGTSGTDTQYF.

The chain uses TRBV10-3 and TRBJ1-4, with D maybe TRBD1 (6 bases). Per the germline V gene, CDR1 is ENHRY and CDR2 is SYGVKD. The CDR3 length is 14 residues. V lost 2 bases, J lost 10 bases, and 14 bases lay in between. This CDR3 is CAISEGGGGRKLFF. In DNA form, the CDR3 reads TGTGCCATCAGTGAGGGGGGCGGCGGCAGAAAACTGTTTTTT.

This clone showed up just once. The chain employs TRBV7-2 and TRBJ2-2; TRBD2 matches at 7 bases. Germline V gives CDR1 SGHTA, CDR2 FQGNSA. The V gene end was trimmed by 3 bases and the J gene end by 6 bases; junction bases not matched to a gene: 7. The CDR3 sequence is 15 residues long. DNA of the CDR3: TGTGCCAGCAGCTTGGCGACTAGCAGGTCCGGGGAGCTGTTTTTT. Amino acids: CASSLATSRSGELFF.

This chain links TRBV4-2 with TRBJ2-1; the match to TRBD2 covers 10 bases. This CDR3 comprises 19 residues. Looked up from germline, CDR1 is LGHNA and CDR2 is YNFKEQ. J was trimmed by 3 bases and V by 0 bases; bases with no gene match: 11. The DNA for the CDR3 is TGTGCCAGCAGCCAAGACTCCCTAGCGGGAGACCAAAACTACAATGAGCAGTTCTTC. Amino acid sequence: CASSQDSLAGDQNYNEQFF.

The genes are TRBV9 and TRBJ2-3; TRBD2 is a possible D gene (6 bases). The CDR3 extends over 14 amino acids. Germline V gene sequence: CDR1 SGDLS, CDR2 YYNGEE. The V end was cut by 3 bases, the J end by 6 bases, with 14 bases between. For the CDR3, the DNA is TGTGCCAGCAGCGGTAGCGGCCTCGGGGATACGCAGTATTTT. Translated: CASSGSGLGDTQYF.

This sequence joins TRBV10-3 and TRBJ2-7; weak D call: TRBD2 (5 bases). V gave up 3 bases and J gave up 6 bases, with 9 bases separating them. Germline CDR1 ENHRY, CDR2 SYGVKD. This CDR3 has 12 amino acids. The DNA of the CDR3 is TGTGCCATCAGTGATGGAGGCGCCGAGCAGTACTTC. Translated, it gives CAISDGGAEQYF.

This chain uses TRBV27 with TRBJ2-5; 7 bases fit TRBD1. The CDR3 has 13 amino acids. From germline, CDR1 is MNHEY and CDR2 SMNVEV (reference sequence). J gave up 7 bases and V 5 bases, and 7 bases lay outside the gene matches. DNA of the CDR3: TGTGCCAGCAGTCAACAGGGGTTGGGGACCCAGTACTTC. Amino acids: CASSQQGLGTQYF.

The chain carries TRBV27 and TRBJ2-5; D unclear. The length of the CDR3 is 13 residues. V was trimmed by 0 bases and J by 4 bases, leaving 6 bases between them. Germline V lookup: CDR1 MNHEY, CDR2 SMNVEV (reference sequence). CDR3 region: CASSLSGAETQYF. The CDR3 region has the DNA TGTGCCAGCAGTTTATCTGGAGCAGAGACCCAGTACTTC.

V and J are TRBV2 and TRBJ2-5; the D gene is possibly TRBD1 (6 bases). Between the trimmed V and J ends, which lost 3 bases and 2 bases, there was a span of 10 bases. Per the germline V gene, CDR1 is SNHLY and CDR2 is FYNNEI. This CDR3 spans 14 amino acids. CDR3 DNA sequence: TGTGCCAGCAGTGAGGGCAGGGGTCAAGAGACCCAGTACTTC. Amino acid sequence: CASSEGRGQETQYF.

The rearrangement joins TRBV5-8 to TRBJ2-7; 7 bases are shared with TRBD2. The CDR3 extends over 15 amino acids. CDR1 is SGHTS and CDR2 is YDEGEE in the germline V gene. J lost 3 bases, V lost 2 bases, and 8 bases had no gene match. The CDR3 reads CASSFFGRRNYEQYF. CDR3 nucleotide sequence: TGTGCCAGCAGCTTCTTCGGGAGGAGGAACTACGAGCAGTACTTC.

V gene TRBV5-1 combines with J gene TRBJ1-2, with TRBD1 identical over 7 bases. CDR1 and CDR2 from the germline V gene are SGHRS and YFSETQ. This CDR3 comprises 13 residues. Trimming removed 4 bases from V and 7 bases from J; junction bases left unmatched: 7. CDR3 nucleotides: TGCGCCAGCAGCGGAGGCTACAGGGGTGGCTACACCTTC. Translating gives CASSGGYRGGYTF.

The gene calls are TRBV11-2 and TRBJ2-1; D is perhaps TRBD2 (6 bases). This CDR3 spans 15 amino acids. Germline-derived CDR1 and CDR2 are SGHAT and FQNNGV. Trimming left V 4 bases short and J 5 bases short, with 15 bases between. CDR3 sequence: CASSSADSGNNEQFF. DNA of the CDR3: TGTGCCAGCAGCTCCGCGGATAGCGGTAACAATGAGCAGTTCTTC.

This clone was detected only once. The DNA of the CDR3 is TGCGCCAGCAGCCAATTGAGTTTCTCTGGAAACACCATATATTTT. Its protein product is CASSQLSFSGNTIYF. The chain combines TRBV4-1 with TRBJ1-3; D uncertain. The V gene's germline CDR1 is MGHRA and CDR2 YSYEKL. Trimming removed 2 bases at V and 0 bases at J, with 8 bases between. The length of the CDR3 is 15 residues.

V usage is TRBV6-1 and J usage is TRBJ1-4; D unclear. This CDR3 has 13 residues. The germline CDR1 and CDR2 sequences are MNHNS and SASEGT. Trimming left V 4 bases short and J 0 bases short, with 3 bases between. CDR3 in DNA: TGTGCCAGCAGTGCATCAACTAATGAAAAACTGTTTTTT. Protein sequence: CASSASTNEKLFF.

The chain joins TRBV5-1 to TRBJ2-3, with TRBD2 identical over 8 bases. The junction had 2 bases not matched to a gene; V was cut back by 2 bases and J by 0 bases. The CDR3 spans 15 residues. Germline-derived CDR1 and CDR2 are SGHRS and YFSETQ. The CDR3 nucleotides read TGCGCCAGCAGCTTATCTAGCGGGAGCACAGATACGCAGTATTTT. Protein sequence: CASSLSSGSTDTQYF. Looking up the rest from reference TRBV5-1 and TRBJ2-3 gives the full variable domain: KAGVTQTPRYLIKTRGQQVTLSCSPISGHRSVSWYQQTPGQGLQFLFEYFSETQRNKGNFPGRFSGRQFSNSRSEMNVSTLELGDSALYLCASSLSSGSTDTQYFGPGTRLTVL.

The chain uses TRBV5-6 and TRBJ1-2; D perhaps matches TRBD1 (5 bases). Looked up from germline, CDR1 is SGHDT and CDR2 is YYEEEE. The CDR3 length is 10 residues. CDR3 DNA: TGTCCCTACCAGGGAAGTGGCTACACCTTC. It yields the protein CPYQGSGYTF.

V and J are TRBV28 and TRBJ1-1, with 8 bases aligning to TRBD1. CDR3 length: 14 amino acids. Trimming took 4 bases from V and 4 from J; bases not matched to a gene: 5. Germline V gives CDR1 MDHEN, CDR2 SYDVKM. DNA for the CDR3: TGTGCCAGCAGTTCCAGGGGGCAGGGCACTGAAGCTTTCTTT. Its translation: CASSSRGQGTEAFF.

This chain uses TRBV25-1 with TRBJ1-1; 11 positions agree with TRBD1. The CDR3 is 14 amino acids. J lost 3 bases, V lost 4 bases, and 1 base had no gene match. Germline lookup yields CDR1 MGHDK and CDR2 SYGVNS. This chain's CDR3 is CASSGDRGDTEAFF. The CDR3 region has the DNA TGTGCCAGCAGTGGGGACAGGGGGGACACTGAAGCTTTCTTT.

The V gene is TRBV9, the J gene TRBJ2-1; 7 nucleotides agree with TRBD1. Unmatched junction bases numbered 6, after V lost 4 bases and J lost 5 bases. The CDR3 runs 14 residues. From germline, CDR1 is SGDLS and CDR2 YYNGEE. DNA of the CDR3: TGTGCCAGCAGCCCGGACAGGATACACAATGAGCAGTTCTTC. Its protein is CASSPDRIHNEQFF.